This T cell receptor beta chain was obtained from a study of identical twins. V was clipped by 6 bases and J by 4 bases; unmatched bases: 8. This CDR3 has 15 residues. CDR1 is SEHNR, CDR2 FQNEAQ, per germline (reference sequence). Ten or more counts support this clonotype. TCRdb called the 5' RACE reads again in MiXCR, with one record for every CDR3 protein. The sample holds approximately 590,000 distinct CDR3 sequences; around 9.6% are singletons and the top ten take under 3.5%. A further study also used this sample, focusing on yellow fever vaccine responses in identical twins.

This chain connects TRBV7-9 to TRBJ2-2; 7 positions agree with TRBD2. The clonotype originates from a woman aged 18-30 years in good health. Sequenced material: PBMCs. CDR3 region: CASRSRGVPTGELFF. The CDR3 bases are TGTGCCAGCAGATCACGGGGGGTCCCCACCGGGGAGCTGTTTTTT.